Shown below are 23 T cell receptor beta chains from a single sample sequenced in a study of response to subunit inactivated influenza vaccine. TCRdb reanalysed the RT-PCR reads using MiXCR and keeps one entry per CDR3 protein. Among about 500,000 distinct CDR3 sequences listed, 16% were seen once. The starting material was CD4+ T cells sorted from PBMCs, obtained around 25 months after vaccination. Receptors were obtained from a man between 50 and 75 years old who received an inactivated influenza vaccine.

V is TRBV28 and J is TRBJ2-6; D might be TRBD1 (6 bases). The V end was cut by 6 bases, the J end by 3 bases, with 6 bases between. Germline V gene lookup returns CDR1 MDHEN and CDR2 SYDVKM. The CDR3 is made up of 13 amino acids. The DNA of the CDR3 is TGTGCCAGCAGGACAGGTGGGGCCAACGTCCTGACTTTC. Translation: CASRTGGANVLTF.

This sequence joins TRBV5-1 and TRBJ2-1; the match to TRBD2 covers 10 bases. CDR1 and CDR2 from the germline V gene are SGHRS and YFSETQ. This CDR3 is built from 15 residues. Trimming at V came to 5 bases and at J to 7 bases, leaving 9 bases not matched to a gene. This CDR3 reads CASRSSGGAVNEQFF. Written as DNA, the CDR3 is TGCGCCAGCAGGTCAAGCGGGGGGGCGGTGAATGAGCAGTTCTTC.

The CDR3 DNA reads TGTGCCAGCAGCGAGGACAGGGTAGAAGAGACCCAGTACTTC. Translating it yields CASSEDRVEETQYF. The genes are TRBV5-6 and TRBJ2-5; the match to TRBD1 covers 8 bases. The CDR3 loop spans 14 amino acids. Unmatched junction bases numbered 5, after V lost 4 bases and J lost 3 bases. CDR1 SGHDT and CDR2 YYEEEE come from the germline V gene.

This clonotype was seen many times. This chain connects TRBV7-2 to TRBJ2-7; D gene unclear. V was cut by 6 bases and J by 7 bases, with 16 bases left in between. Germline CDR1 is SGHTA and CDR2 is FQGNSA. This CDR3 contains 13 residues. The CDR3 sequence is CASSTLSYREQYF. The CDR3 DNA reads as TGTGCCAGCAGTACTCTAAGTTATCGGGAGCAGTACTTC. Variable domain in full (rest from reference TRBV7-2 and TRBJ2-7): GAGVSQSPSNKVTEKGKDVELRCDPISGHTALYWYRQSLGQGLEFLIYFQGNSAPDKSGLPSDRFSAERTGGSVSTLTIQRTQQEDSAVYLCASSTLSYREQYFGPGTRLTVT.

This clonotype was seen repeatedly, ten times or more. The gene calls are TRBV20-1 and TRBJ2-2; 12 nucleotides match TRBD2. Per the germline V gene, CDR1 is DFQATT and CDR2 is SNEGSKA (reference sequence). J was trimmed by 5 bases and V by 4 bases; bases with no gene match: 8. The CDR3 is made up of 16 amino acids. CDR3 coding DNA: TGCAGTGCTACAGGACTAGCGGGGTTTGTAACCGGGGAGCTGTTTTTT. Translating it yields CSATGLAGFVTGELFF.

The chain couples TRBV3-1 to TRBJ1-3; D is uncertain. V gave up 4 bases and J gave up 0 bases, with 7 bases separating them. The CDR3 is 14 amino acids. In germline, CDR1 is LGHDT, CDR2 YNNKEL (reference sequence). The CDR3 DNA is TGTGCCAGCAGCCGTGCGTCCTCTGGAAACACCATATATTTT. Translating it yields CASSRASSGNTIYF.

This clonotype was found a few times. The chain carries TRBV4-1 and TRBJ1-2, with 8 nucleotides matching TRBD1. V was pared by 4 bases and J by 4 bases, with 8 bases of the junction left unmatched. The CDR3 is made up of 15 amino acids. Germline V gene data show CDR1 as MGHRA and CDR2 as YSYEKL. As DNA, the CDR3 is TGCGCCAGCAGCCGCGGACAGGGCCAACCCTATGGCTACACCTTC. It encodes CASSRGQGQPYGYTF.

The chain has TRBV28 and TRBJ2-5; 7 bases are a match to TRBD2. CDR3 length equals 15 residues. Germline V gene data show CDR1 as MDHEN and CDR2 as SYDVKM. Trimming cost V 2 bases and J 7 bases; bases outside gene matches: 10. Written as DNA, the CDR3 is TGTGCCAGCAGTTTAGGGGCTAGCGGAGGAGGGACCCAGTACTTC. Translated, it gives CASSLGASGGGTQYF.

This clonotype was observed a handful of times. The J gene is TRBJ1-4, the V gene TRBV7-9; TRBD1 might be the D (6 bases). Germline values: CDR1 SEHNR, CDR2 FQNEAQ (reference sequence). The CDR3 is 15 residues long. With 6 bases removed from V and 0 bases from J, the gap between germline ends came to 11 bases. In DNA, the CDR3 is TGTGCCAGCAGTCTTAAGGGGGCAACTAATGAAAAACTGTTTTTT. Its translation: CASSLKGATNEKLFF. Supplemented by reference TRBV7-9 and TRBJ1-4, the full variable domain reads DTGVSQNPRHKITKRGQNVTFRCDPISEHNRLYWYRQTLGQGPEFLTYFQNEAQLEKSRLLSDRFSAERPKGSFSTLEIQRTEQGDSAMYLCASSLKGATNEKLFFGSGTQLSVL.

This clonotype appeared a few times. The gene calls are TRBV7-8 and TRBJ2-1, with 9 bases that match TRBD1. CDR1 is SGHVS and CDR2 is FQNEAQ in the germline V gene. Germline trimming cut 1 base from V and 7 bases from J; bases unmatched to any gene: 5. The CDR3 loop spans 15 amino acids. CDR3 DNA sequence: TGTGCCAGCAGCTTAGGGGGACAGGGAGCGAATGAGCAGTTCTTC. Its translation is CASSLGGQGANEQFF.

The chain uses TRBV29-1 and TRBJ1-5; D gene uncertain. This CDR3 is 13 amino acids long. Trimming cost V 4 bases and J 0 bases, with 7 bases left between them. The germline gives CDR1 SQVTM, CDR2 ANQGSEA. The CDR3 DNA is TGCAGCGTTGCGAGCAATAGCAATCAGCCCCAGCATTTT. Amino acid sequence: CSVASNSNQPQHF.

The sample holds a few counts of this clonotype. This chain connects TRBV6-1 to TRBJ1-1, with a weak D call TRBD1 (6 bases). The CDR3 sequence is 14 residues long. Germline V gene sequence: CDR1 MNHNS, CDR2 SASEGT. The V end lost 6 bases, the J end lost 10 bases, and 21 bases lay between the germline ends. In DNA form, the CDR3 reads TGTGCCAGCAGGTCCGGGGGGGCCCTTCTCGGAGCTTTCTTT. Its translation is CASRSGGALLGAFF.

Only a few counts were recorded for this clonotype. The chain has TRBV3-1 and TRBJ1-5, with unresolved D. The CDR3 is 14 residues long. Germline CDR1 LGHDT, CDR2 YNNKEL (reference sequence). V dropped 5 bases and J dropped 0 bases, with 8 bases sitting between them. The CDR3 coding sequence is TGTGCCAGCAGCTCAATCCATAGCAATCAGCCCCAGCATTTT. It is translated as CASSSIHSNQPQHF.

The V and J genes are TRBV20-1 and TRBJ2-1, with 9 bases aligning to TRBD1. The length of the CDR3 is 13 residues. Trimming cost V 6 bases and J 12 bases; bases outside gene matches: 12. CDR1 is DFQATT, CDR2 SNEGSKA, per germline (reference sequence). CDR3 nucleotide sequence: TGCAGTGCGCAACCAGACAGGGGGTATGGGCAGTTCTTC. Amino acid sequence: CSAQPDRGYGQFF.

As DNA, the CDR3 is TGCAGTGCTCCGCTAGCGGGGGGCCGGAGTCAGTTCTTC. Translating gives CSAPLAGGRSQFF. The gene calls are TRBV20-1 and TRBJ2-1; 11 bases line up with TRBD2. The CDR3 extends over 13 amino acids. Germline CDR1 reads DFQATT; CDR2 reads SNEGSKA (reference sequence). V lost 5 bases, J lost 13 bases, and 10 bases stayed unmatched.

The V gene is TRBV7-8, the J gene TRBJ1-5, with D unresolved. Germline assignment: CDR1 SGHVS and CDR2 FQNEAQ. V lost 5 bases and J 2 bases, leaving 16 bases between the germline ends. This CDR3 is built from 16 residues. The CDR3 is CASSPNPVIGNQPQHF. CDR3 DNA sequence: TGTGCCAGCAGCCCAAACCCGGTTATCGGCAATCAGCCCCAGCATTTT.

The chain uses TRBV20-1 and TRBJ2-2; the match to TRBD1 covers 12 bases. The germline gives CDR1 DFQATT, CDR2 SNEGSKA (reference sequence). J lost 0 bases, V lost 0 bases, and 17 bases had no gene match. The length of the CDR3 is 22 residues. The CDR3, as DNA: TGCAGTGCTAGAGATTCACTGGGACAGGGGGCGCGAAATAGCCCGAACACCGGGGAGCTGTTTTTT. It specifies CSARDSLGQGARNSPNTGELFF.

The chain has TRBV6-2 or TRBV6-3 and TRBJ2-6; D ambiguous. V was pared by 11 bases and J by 2 bases, with 13 bases between. CDR3 length equals 14 residues. Germline V CDR1 and CDR2: MNHEY, SVGEGT. CDR3 amino acids: CACLREPGANVLTF. The CDR3 DNA reads as TGTGCCTGCTTGAGAGAACCTGGGGCCAACGTCCTGACTTTC.

This chain uses TRBV7-9 with TRBJ2-5; D is possibly TRBD1 (6 bases). The CDR3 consists of 13 residues. Germline V CDR1 and CDR2: SEHNR, FQNEAQ (reference sequence). Trimming removed 5 bases from V and 3 bases from J, with 10 bases in between. For the CDR3, the DNA is TGTGCCAGCAGCCACAGGGCCGAAGAGACCCAGTACTTC. This translates into CASSHRAEETQYF.

This clonotype came up many times. V and J are TRBV20-1 and TRBJ2-7; 8 nucleotides agree with TRBD2. The CDR3 spans 13 residues. Germline V CDR1 and CDR2: DFQATT, SNEGSKA (reference sequence). CDR3 sequence reads: CSVGGGTSYEQYF. The CDR3 DNA is TGCAGCGTCGGGGGGGGGACTTCCTACGAGCAGTACTTC.

V gene TRBV20-1 combines with J gene TRBJ2-1; 11 bases are shared with TRBD2. This CDR3 has 14 amino acids. Germline CDR1 reads DFQATT; CDR2 reads SNEGSKA (reference sequence). Trimming took 3 bases from V and 6 from J; bases not matched to a gene: 4. The CDR3 nucleotides are TGCAGTGCTAGCCCCGGGACTAGCGGCAATGAGCAGTTCTTC. It codes for CSASPGTSGNEQFF.

The chain employs TRBV20-1 and TRBJ2-3; TRBD2 matches at 13 bases. The CDR3 has 15 residues. Trimming at V came to 1 base and at J to 5 bases, leaving 3 bases not matched to a gene. Germline CDR1 is DFQATT and CDR2 is SNEGSKA (reference sequence). The CDR3 loop is CSARGTSGSGDTQYF. The CDR3 bases are TGCAGTGCTAGAGGGACTAGCGGGAGCGGAGATACGCAGTATTTT.

This chain uses TRBV12-3 or TRBV12-4 with TRBJ2-3; the D gene is possibly TRBD1 (6 bases). The CDR3 has 15 residues. Trimming stripped 8 bases from V and 4 bases from J, with 19 bases between. The DNA of the CDR3 is TGTGCCAGCGGGGCGGACAGACGGGTTGCAGATACGCAGTATTTT. Translating gives CASGADRRVADTQYF.